The 6 T cell receptor beta chains presented below share a single source sample, sequenced in a study of blood T cell repertoires in COVID-19. Profiling relied on immunoSEQ multiplex PCR, and the TCRdb table lists in-frame clones only, not all of them. The table records approximately 140,000 clones, 75% to 90% of them present only once. Input material: PBMCs or T cells enriched from blood (not recorded which). The receptor source for this set is a man over 45 in a cohort exposed to, infected with or recovered from COVID-19 (not recorded which).

V is TRBV2 and J is TRBJ2-1; 10 positions agree with TRBD1. The CDR3 has 17 residues. After removal of 5 bases from V and 6 bases from J, the junction contained 13 bases not matched to a gene. Per germline, CDR1 SNHLY and CDR2 FYNNEI. The CDR3 sequence: CASSPGTGERAGNEQFF. The CDR3 nucleotides are TGTGCCAGCAGTCCCGGGACAGGGGAAAGGGCCGGCAATGAGCAGTTCTTC.

The chain joins TRBV10-3 to TRBJ2-7; no clear D gene. Germline assignment: CDR1 ENHRY and CDR2 SYGVKD. The CDR3 is 11 amino acids. V dropped 1 base and J dropped 6 bases, with 4 bases sitting between them. Here the CDR3 reads CAISEYGEQYF. CDR3 DNA sequence: TGTGCCATCAGTGAGTACGGCGAGCAGTACTTC.

The V and J genes are TRBV11-2 and TRBJ1-6; 7 nucleotides match TRBD1. This CDR3 has 16 residues. CDR1 and CDR2 from the germline V gene are SGHAT and FQNNGV. J was trimmed by 6 bases and V by 5 bases; bases with no gene match: 10. The chain's CDR3 is CASSHFGQAPNSPLHF. CDR3 in DNA: TGTGCCAGCAGCCACTTTGGACAGGCTCCTAATTCACCCCTCCACTTT.

This chain links TRBV19 with TRBJ1-3, with unresolved D. The germline gives CDR1 LNHDA, CDR2 SQIVND (reference sequence). V was clipped by 7 bases and J by 3 bases, with 22 bases between them. The CDR3 contains 17 residues. The CDR3 DNA sequence: TGTGCCAGTACTCTCCGACACGATGCGGGAGGTGGAAACACCATATATTTT. Residues: CASTLRHDAGGGNTIYF.

The chain recombines TRBV7-9 with TRBJ1-5; 8 nucleotides agree with TRBD1. The length of the CDR3 is 14 residues. V gave up 10 bases and J gave up 4 bases; unmatched junction bases: 9. From germline, CDR1 is SEHNR and CDR2 FQNEAQ (reference sequence). Here the CDR3 reads CATNGQGTNQPQHF. The CDR3 DNA follows: TGTGCCACAAACGGACAGGGTACAAATCAGCCCCAGCATTTT.

This clone was observed a handful of times. This chain uses TRBV29-1 with TRBJ2-2; D possibly corresponds to TRBD2 (6 bases). Germline CDR1 reads SQVTM; CDR2 reads ANQGSEA. V was pared by 4 bases and J by 8 bases, with 11 bases between. CDR3 length: 12 residues. The CDR3 is CSVVLGGGELFF. The CDR3 nucleotides are TGCAGCGTTGTGTTGGGAGGTGGGGAGCTGTTTTTT.